The entry that follows covers one T cell receptor beta chain sequence. This specimen comes from a study of blood T cell repertoires in COVID-19. On the study more broadly: Sites across the United States, Italy and Spain contributed samples from acute and convalescent COVID-19. Nucleic acid was either cDNA or gDNA, and it came from T cells, B-cell-depleted T cells, or PBMCs.

In the source study's methods: Reference gene primer amplification in the assay estimated nucleated cell counts. The protocol was immunoSEQ multiplex PCR, while the TCRdb copy is restricted to in-frame clones and leaves out a portion. The DNA was the basis for D and trimming; V, J and clone size are from that table. The repertoire holds about 160,000 clones, roughly 91% seen once, with about 2% in the top ten. The CDR3 covers 14 residues. The germline V and J ends were trimmed by 6 bases and 0 bases, with 11 bases remaining between them. CDR1 is MNHEY, CDR2 SVGAGI, per germline. V is TRBV6-5 and J is TRBJ1-1, with D maybe TRBD1 (5 bases). This sequence originates from a man aged 18 to 30 with acute or convalescent COVID-19. Sequencing was done on a sample of peripheral blood. The chain's CDR3 is CASRKGLMNTEAFF. The CDR3 nucleotides are TGTGCCAGCAGAAAGGGGCTTATGAACACTGAAGCTTTCTTT.